The 26 T cell receptor beta chains reported below all come from one sample, sequenced in a study of blood T cell repertoires in COVID-19. Here immunoSEQ multiplex PCR was the method, and the copy in TCRdb shows in-frame clones only, minus some. The table has roughly 260,000 clones, about 88% seen once. The sequencing input was peripheral blood. The source of these receptors is a middle-aged woman who had recovered from COVID-19.

Turning to this clone: Relative to the germline gene, one junction end is altered; a read error may explain this. This chain connects TRBV7-7 to TRBJ2-3, with 13 positions matching TRBD2. The CDR3 is made up of 16 amino acids. Germline assignment: CDR1 SSHAT and CDR2 FNYEAQ (reference sequence). This CDR3 reads CASSLGLAGGTDTQYF. As DNA, the CDR3 is TGTGCTAGCAGCTTAGGACTAGCGGGAGGCACAGATACGCAGTATTTT.

The genes are TRBV7-6 and TRBJ2-3; 7 bases agree with TRBD1. V was clipped by 5 bases and J by 3 bases; unmatched bases: 17. Germline V lookup: CDR1 SGHVS, CDR2 FNYEAQ. CDR3 size: 18 residues. The CDR3 bases are TGTGCCAGCAGCCTTTCCGGGACAGCAGGCTACACTACAGATACGCAGTATTTT. Translating gives CASSLSGTAGYTTDTQYF.

Only one count was recorded for this clone. The V call is TRBV5-4, the J call TRBJ1-2; D possibly corresponds to TRBD1 (5 bases). The length of the CDR3 is 12 residues. Germline V CDR1 and CDR2: SGHNT, YYREEE (reference sequence). Between the trimmed V and J ends, which lost 0 bases and 7 bases, there was a span of 7 bases. DNA of the CDR3: TGTGCCAGCAGCTTGGATAGGGGTGGCTACACCTTC. It codes for CASSLDRGGYTF.

For this clone: Other DNA sequences of this sample code for an identical CDR3. The V gene is TRBV9, the J gene TRBJ2-7; possibly TRBD2 for D (5 bases). Germline V gene data show CDR1 as SGDLS and CDR2 as YYNGEE. The V and J ends lost 0 bases and 2 bases respectively, with 12 bases between them. CDR3 length equals 15 residues. In DNA, the CDR3 is TGTGCCAGCAGCGTAGGCCCAGGAGGACCCTACGAGCAGTACTTC. This gives the protein CASSVGPGGPYEQYF.

The rearrangement uses TRBV3-1 (or the pseudogene TRBV3-2) and TRBJ2-3, with 10 positions matching TRBD2. The V and J ends lost 1 base and 4 bases, in that order; junction bases with no gene match: 14. CDR3 length: 19 amino acids. Germline CDR1 reads LGHDT; CDR2 reads YNNKEL (reference sequence). The CDR3 loop reads CASSQGVSLAGSGADTQYF. The CDR3 DNA sequence: TGTGCCAGCAGCCAAGGAGTATCACTAGCGGGAAGTGGTGCAGATACGCAGTATTTT.

V is TRBV19 and J is TRBJ2-7, with TRBD2 as a possible D gene (5 bases). The germline V and J ends were trimmed by 4 bases and 4 bases, with 14 bases remaining between them. CDR3 length: 14 residues. Germline loops: CDR1 LNHDA, CDR2 SQIVND (reference sequence). The CDR3: CASSRPGYRYEQYF. The CDR3, as DNA: TGTGCCAGTAGTAGACCGGGGTATCGGTACGAGCAGTACTTC.

This chain connects TRBV6-5 to TRBJ1-2, with D possibly matching TRBD1 (5 bases). This CDR3 comprises 14 residues. Per germline, CDR1 MNHEY and CDR2 SVGAGI. Trimming removed 8 bases from V and 2 bases from J, with 15 bases in between. The chain's CDR3 is CASRGGWRNYGYTF. CDR3 coding DNA: TGTGCCAGCCGGGGGGGATGGAGGAACTATGGCTACACCTTC.

The chain links TRBV11-2 to TRBJ1-2, with D possibly TRBD1 on 5 matching bases. The CDR3 is 16 amino acids. With 5 bases removed from V and 8 bases from J, the gap between germline ends came to 24 bases. CDR1 is SGHAT, CDR2 FQNNGV, per germline. The CDR3 loop reads CASSRGQWADARGYTF. CDR3 sequence (DNA): TGTGCCAGCAGCCGAGGACAATGGGCCGACGCCCGAGGCTACACCTTC.

V and J are TRBV28 and TRBJ2-7; TRBD2 matches 13 bases. The CDR3 has 17 amino acids. The germline V gene has CDR1 MDHEN and CDR2 SYDVKM. Unmatched junction bases numbered 12, after V lost 6 bases and J lost 4 bases. This chain's CDR3 is CASRDGLAGDEGYEQYF. In nucleotides, the CDR3 is TGTGCCAGCAGGGACGGACTAGCGGGGGACGAGGGATACGAGCAGTACTTC.

The chain carries TRBV2 and TRBJ2-1; 8 nucleotides align to TRBD1. This CDR3 has 15 amino acids. The trim removed 5 bases at V and 4 bases at J, leaving 7 bases unmatched. Germline V gene lookup returns CDR1 SNHLY and CDR2 FYNNEI. The CDR3 DNA reads as TGTGCCAGCAGTCCAACGGGACAGGTATACAATGAGCAGTTCTTC. Translating it yields CASSPTGQVYNEQFF.

The count of this clone is one. The chain recombines TRBV5-4 with TRBJ1-2, with D perhaps TRBD1 (5 bases). The CDR3 length is 14 residues. V shed 4 bases and J shed 4 bases, with 14 bases lying between them. CDR1 is SGHNT, CDR2 YYREEE, per germline (reference sequence). CDR3 protein: CASSDDGHFYGYTF. In DNA form, the CDR3 reads TGTGCCAGCAGCGATGACGGACATTTCTATGGCTACACCTTC.

The rearrangement joins TRBV4-3 to TRBJ2-7; 11 bases line up with TRBD2. Germline loops: CDR1 LGHNA, CDR2 YSLEER. The trim removed 1 base at V and 3 bases at J, leaving 11 bases unmatched. The CDR3 is 18 residues long. Here the CDR3 reads CASSQVGGTSGRVYEQYF. The DNA of the CDR3 is TGCGCCAGCAGCCAAGTTGGGGGCACTAGCGGGAGAGTCTACGAGCAGTACTTC.

V and J are TRBV3-1 (or the pseudogene TRBV3-2) and TRBJ1-4; unclear D gene. Germline lookup yields CDR1 LGHDT and CDR2 YNNKEL (reference sequence). V was clipped by 4 bases and J by 1 base, with 7 bases between them. The CDR3 consists of 14 residues. Here the CDR3 reads CASSPHGTNEKLFF. The CDR3 DNA follows: TGTGCCAGCAGCCCCCACGGAACTAATGAAAAACTGTTTTTT.

This chain joins TRBV9 and TRBJ2-3, with D unclear. The CDR3 contains 15 residues. V shed 0 bases and J shed 0 bases, with 8 bases lying between them. Germline assignment: CDR1 SGDLS and CDR2 YYNGEE. The CDR3 sequence: CASSVAPRSTDTQYF. DNA of the CDR3: TGTGCCAGCAGCGTAGCCCCCCGGAGCACAGATACGCAGTATTTT.

This chain uses TRBV10-1 with TRBJ1-4; TRBD1 matches at 11 bases. The CDR3 has 17 residues. CDR1 and CDR2 from the germline V gene are WNHNN and SYGVQD (reference sequence). V lost 9 bases, J lost 7 bases, and 16 bases stayed unmatched. In nucleotides, the CDR3 is TGCGCCAGAGGTCCCGGGACAGGGGGAGTCGGTAGTGAAAAACTGTTTTTT. Translation gives CARGPGTGGVGSEKLFF.

The chain links TRBV6-5 to TRBJ1-5, with D perhaps TRBD1 (5 bases). The CDR3 covers 15 residues. CDR1 and CDR2 (germline): MNHEY, SVGAGI. V lost 3 bases to trimming and J lost 7 bases, with 16 bases between them. The CDR3 coding sequence is TGTGCCAGCAGTTATTCGGGGGGGAACGGGCAGCCCCAGCATTTT. As protein: CASSYSGGNGQPQHF.

V and J are TRBV3-1 (or the pseudogene TRBV3-2) and TRBJ2-1; 11 bases fit TRBD1. Trimming cost V 3 bases and J 7 bases; bases outside gene matches: 17. The CDR3 totals 19 residues. Germline lookup yields CDR1 LGHDT and CDR2 YNNKEL (reference sequence). The CDR3 bases are TGTGCCAGCAGCCACCAATTACTGTCAGGACAGGGGGCGCGTAATGAGCAGTTCTTC. Encoded protein: CASSHQLLSGQGARNEQFF.

This chain connects TRBV7-8 to TRBJ2-1; TRBD2 aligns across 9 bases. This CDR3 has 16 residues. Germline-derived CDR1 and CDR2 are SGHVS and FQNEAQ. With 1 base clipped from V and 10 bases from J, the junction kept 11 bases outside the gene matches. The CDR3 loop reads CASSLGGAGGPGEQFF. As DNA, the CDR3 is TGTGCCAGCAGCTTAGGGGGCGCGGGGGGGCCCGGGGAGCAGTTCTTC.

The chain is built from TRBV9 and TRBJ2-7, with D maybe TRBD1 (5 bases). Trimming took 0 bases from V and 4 from J, leaving 8 bases between them. The length of the CDR3 is 13 residues. Germline CDR1 is SGDLS and CDR2 is YYNGEE. CDR3 bases: TGTGCCAGCAGCGTAGGTCCAGGGTACGAGCAGTACTTC. Protein sequence: CASSVGPGYEQYF.

The rearrangement links TRBV5-1 to TRBJ2-7; 12 positions agree with TRBD2. Germline CDR1 reads SGHRS; CDR2 reads YFSETQ. The CDR3 has 16 residues. V lost 3 bases to trimming and J lost 1 base; unmatched junction nucleotides: 5. CDR3 residues: CASSSLAGGGSYEQYF. CDR3 coding DNA: TGCGCCAGCAGCTCGCTAGCGGGAGGGGGATCCTACGAGCAGTACTTC.

The V and J genes are TRBV5-1 and TRBJ2-5, with 8 bases aligning to TRBD2. The germline CDR1 and CDR2 sequences are SGHRS and YFSETQ. This CDR3 spans 17 amino acids. The V gene end was trimmed by 0 bases and the J gene end by 3 bases; junction bases not matched to a gene: 10. This CDR3 reads CASSLGHRGGLEETQYF. The CDR3 bases are TGCGCCAGCAGCTTGGGCCACCGGGGGGGCCTTGAAGAGACCCAGTACTTC. The entire variable domain, with the rest obtained from reference TRBV5-1 and TRBJ2-5, is as follows: KAGVTQTPRYLIKTRGQQVTLSCSPISGHRSVSWYQQTPGQGLQFLFEYFSETQRNKGNFPGRFSGRQFSNSRSEMNVSTLELGDSALYLCASSLGHRGGLEETQYFGPGTRLLVL.

V and J are TRBV3-1 (or the pseudogene TRBV3-2) and TRBJ2-1; 10 bases map to TRBD2. Germline CDR1 and CDR2: LGHDT and YNNKEL (reference sequence). V trimming: 0 bases; J trimming: 3 bases; junction bases outside the gene matches: 5. This CDR3 comprises 17 residues. In DNA, the CDR3 is TGTGCCAGCAGCCAAGACCCCGGACTAGCGGTCTACAATGAGCAGTTCTTC. It encodes CASSQDPGLAVYNEQFF.

V gene TRBV7-9 combines with J gene TRBJ2-7, with 7 bases matching TRBD1. With V trimmed by 5 bases and J by 2 bases, 6 bases remained unmatched. The CDR3 is 14 residues long. Germline CDR1 SEHNR, CDR2 FQNEAQ (reference sequence). CDR3 DNA: TGTGCCAGCAGCCCCGGGGACAGAGCCTACGAGCAGTACTTC. It is translated as CASSPGDRAYEQYF.

This clone is a singleton in its sample. The chain links TRBV4-2 to TRBJ2-2; 7 bases are a match to TRBD2. This CDR3 region has 17 residues. From germline, CDR1 is LGHNA and CDR2 YNFKEQ. V lost 0 bases, J lost 1 base, and 5 bases stayed unmatched. CDR3 sequence (DNA): TGTGCCAGCAGCCAAGATGAGGTAGCGGGGAACACCGGGGAGCTGTTTTTT. As protein: CASSQDEVAGNTGELFF.

V and J are TRBV4-3 and TRBJ1-4; possibly TRBD1 for D (6 bases). CDR1 and CDR2 from the germline V gene are LGHNA and YSLEER. Trimming cost V 0 bases and J 2 bases, with 10 bases left between them. This CDR3 has 16 amino acids. CDR3 sequence (DNA): TGCGCCAGCAGCCAAGATCTCCAGGGGACTAATGAAAAACTGTTTTTT. Encoded protein: CASSQDLQGTNEKLFF.

V is TRBV7-2 and J is TRBJ2-7; tentative D call: TRBD2 (6 bases). Germline V lookup: CDR1 SGHTA, CDR2 FQGNSA. CDR3 length equals 17 residues. Trimming cost V 1 base and J 2 bases, with 18 bases left between them. In DNA form, the CDR3 reads TGTGCCAGCAGCTTAGATCACTTAGCGGTGGGGGCCTACGAGCAGTACTTC. As protein: CASSLDHLAVGAYEQYF.